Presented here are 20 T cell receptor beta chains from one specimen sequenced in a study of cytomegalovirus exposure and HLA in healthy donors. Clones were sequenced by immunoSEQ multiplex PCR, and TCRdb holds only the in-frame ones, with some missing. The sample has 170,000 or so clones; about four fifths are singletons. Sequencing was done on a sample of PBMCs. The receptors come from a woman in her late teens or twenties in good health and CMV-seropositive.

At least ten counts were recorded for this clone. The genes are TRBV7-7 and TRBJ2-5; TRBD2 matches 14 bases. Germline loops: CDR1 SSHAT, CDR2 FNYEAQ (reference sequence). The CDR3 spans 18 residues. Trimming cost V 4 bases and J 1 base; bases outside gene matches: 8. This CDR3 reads CASSSTTSGGGLQETQYF. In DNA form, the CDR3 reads TGTGCCAGCAGCTCGACGACTAGCGGGGGGGGCCTCCAAGAGACCCAGTACTTC.

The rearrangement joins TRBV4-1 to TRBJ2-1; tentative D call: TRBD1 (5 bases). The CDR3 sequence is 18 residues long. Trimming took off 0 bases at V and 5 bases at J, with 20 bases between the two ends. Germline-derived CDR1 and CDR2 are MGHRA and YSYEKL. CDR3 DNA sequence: TGCGCCAGCAGCCAAGAGGGGTTACGGACACGCCGAGACAATGAGCAGTTCTTC. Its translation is CASSQEGLRTRRDNEQFF.

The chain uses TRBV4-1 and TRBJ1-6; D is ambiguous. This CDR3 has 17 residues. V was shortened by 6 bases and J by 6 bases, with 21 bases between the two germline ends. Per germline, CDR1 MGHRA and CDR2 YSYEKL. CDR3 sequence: CASREAGSPLANSPLHF. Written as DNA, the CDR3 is TGCGCCAGCAGAGAGGCGGGATCTCCCTTGGCTAATTCACCCCTCCACTTT.

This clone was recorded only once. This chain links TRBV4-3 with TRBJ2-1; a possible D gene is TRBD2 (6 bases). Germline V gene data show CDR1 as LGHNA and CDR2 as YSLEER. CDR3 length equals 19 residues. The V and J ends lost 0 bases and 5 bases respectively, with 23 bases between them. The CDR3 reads CASSQERVGGDEFDNEQFF. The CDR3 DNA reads TGCGCCAGCAGCCAAGAAAGGGTTGGAGGGGACGAATTTGACAATGAGCAGTTCTTC.

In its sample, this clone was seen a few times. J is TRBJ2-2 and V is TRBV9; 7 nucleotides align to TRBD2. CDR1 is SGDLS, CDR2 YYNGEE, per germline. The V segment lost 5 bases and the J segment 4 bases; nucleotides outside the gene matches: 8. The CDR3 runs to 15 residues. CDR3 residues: CASRGVGGGTGELFF. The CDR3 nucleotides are TGTGCCAGCAGGGGAGTGGGCGGGGGCACCGGGGAGCTGTTTTTT.

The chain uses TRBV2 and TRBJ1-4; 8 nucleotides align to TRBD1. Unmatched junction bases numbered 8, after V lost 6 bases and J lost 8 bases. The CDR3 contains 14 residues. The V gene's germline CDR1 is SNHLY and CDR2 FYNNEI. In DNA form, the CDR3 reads TGTGCCAGCAGCCAGGACAGGGTCGGCGAAAAACTGTTTTTT. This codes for CASSQDRVGEKLFF.

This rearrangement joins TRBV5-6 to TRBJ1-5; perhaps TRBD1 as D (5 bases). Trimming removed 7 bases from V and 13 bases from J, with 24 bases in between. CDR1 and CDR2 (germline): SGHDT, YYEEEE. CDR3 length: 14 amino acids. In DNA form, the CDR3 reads TGTGCCAGCTCTCTTCTTCGGGGGGATAGTGAGCAGCATTTT. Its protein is CASSLLRGDSEQHF.

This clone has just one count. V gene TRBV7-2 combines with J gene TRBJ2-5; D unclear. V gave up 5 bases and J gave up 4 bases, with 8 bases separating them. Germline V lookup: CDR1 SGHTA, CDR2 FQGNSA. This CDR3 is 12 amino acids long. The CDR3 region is CASSPLAETQYF. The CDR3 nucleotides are TGTGCCAGCAGCCCCTTAGCAGAGACCCAGTACTTC.

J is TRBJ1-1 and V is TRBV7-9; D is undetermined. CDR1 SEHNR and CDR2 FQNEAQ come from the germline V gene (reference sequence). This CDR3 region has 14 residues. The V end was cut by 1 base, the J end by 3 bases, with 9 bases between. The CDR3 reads CASSLVSGDTEAFF. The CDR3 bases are TGTGCCAGCAGCTTAGTATCCGGAGACACTGAAGCTTTCTTT. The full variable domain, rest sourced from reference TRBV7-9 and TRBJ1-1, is DTGVSQNPRHKITKRGQNVTFRCDPISEHNRLYWYRQTLGQGPEFLTYFQNEAQLEKSRLLSDRFSAERPKGSFSTLEIQRTEQGDSAMYLCASSLVSGDTEAFFGQGTRLTVV.

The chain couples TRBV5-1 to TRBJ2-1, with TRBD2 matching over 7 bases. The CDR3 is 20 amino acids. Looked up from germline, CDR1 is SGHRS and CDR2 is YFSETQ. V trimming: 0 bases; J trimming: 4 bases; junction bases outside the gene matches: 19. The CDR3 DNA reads TGCGCCAGCAGCTTGGCCCCGATACAGGTTATGCGGGGGACTTACAATGAGCAGTTCTTC. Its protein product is CASSLAPIQVMRGTYNEQFF.

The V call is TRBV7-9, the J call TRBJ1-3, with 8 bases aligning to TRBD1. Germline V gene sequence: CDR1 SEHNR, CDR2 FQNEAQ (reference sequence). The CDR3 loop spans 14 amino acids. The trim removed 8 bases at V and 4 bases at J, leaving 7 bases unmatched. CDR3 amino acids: CASGGQGSGNTIYF. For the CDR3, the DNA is TGTGCCAGCGGAGGACAGGGATCCGGAAACACCATATATTTT.

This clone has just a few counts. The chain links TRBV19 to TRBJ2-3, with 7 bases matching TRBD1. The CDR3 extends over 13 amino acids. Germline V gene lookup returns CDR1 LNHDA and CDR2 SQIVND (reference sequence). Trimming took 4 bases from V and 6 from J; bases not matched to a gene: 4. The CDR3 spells CASSTQGLDTQYF. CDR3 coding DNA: TGTGCCAGTAGTACACAGGGGCTGGATACGCAGTATTTT.

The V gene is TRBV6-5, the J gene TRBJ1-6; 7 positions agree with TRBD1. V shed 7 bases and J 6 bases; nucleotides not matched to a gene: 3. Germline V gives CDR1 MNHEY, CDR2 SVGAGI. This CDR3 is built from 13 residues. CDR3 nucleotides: TGTGCCAGCAAAAGGGGGCTTAATTCACCCCTCCACTTT. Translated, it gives CASKRGLNSPLHF.

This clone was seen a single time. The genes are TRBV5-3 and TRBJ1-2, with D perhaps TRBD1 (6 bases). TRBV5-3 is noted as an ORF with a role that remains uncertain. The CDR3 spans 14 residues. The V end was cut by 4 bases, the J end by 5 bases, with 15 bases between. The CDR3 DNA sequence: TGTGCCAGAAGCCCGGGGGGACAACAGTATGGCTACACCTTC. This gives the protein CARSPGGQQYGYTF.

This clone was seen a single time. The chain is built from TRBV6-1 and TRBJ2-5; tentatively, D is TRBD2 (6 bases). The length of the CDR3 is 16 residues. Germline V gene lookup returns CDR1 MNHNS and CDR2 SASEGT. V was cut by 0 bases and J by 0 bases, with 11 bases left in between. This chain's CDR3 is CASSEAWGEYQETQYF. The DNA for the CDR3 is TGTGCCAGCAGTGAAGCGTGGGGGGAGTACCAAGAGACCCAGTACTTC.

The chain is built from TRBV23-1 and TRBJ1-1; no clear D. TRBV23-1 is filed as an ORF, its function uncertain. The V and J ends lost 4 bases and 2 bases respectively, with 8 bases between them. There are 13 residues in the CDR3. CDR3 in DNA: TGCGCCAGCAGTCCCGGAGAAAACACTGAAGCTTTCTTT. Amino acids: CASSPGENTEAFF.

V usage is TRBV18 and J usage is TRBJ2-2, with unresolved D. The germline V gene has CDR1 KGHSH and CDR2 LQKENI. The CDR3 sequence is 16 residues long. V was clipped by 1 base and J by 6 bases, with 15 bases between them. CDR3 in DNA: TGTGCCAGCTCACCACTTTTGAACAGAAAAGCCGGGGAGCTGTTTTTT. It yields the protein CASSPLLNRKAGELFF.

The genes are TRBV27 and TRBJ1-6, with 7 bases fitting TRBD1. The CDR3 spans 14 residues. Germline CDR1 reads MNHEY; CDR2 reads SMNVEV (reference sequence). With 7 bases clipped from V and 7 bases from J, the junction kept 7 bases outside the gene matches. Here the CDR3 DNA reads TGTGCCAGCAAGCCCGGGACAGAAAATTCACCCCTCCACTTT. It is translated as CASKPGTENSPLHF.

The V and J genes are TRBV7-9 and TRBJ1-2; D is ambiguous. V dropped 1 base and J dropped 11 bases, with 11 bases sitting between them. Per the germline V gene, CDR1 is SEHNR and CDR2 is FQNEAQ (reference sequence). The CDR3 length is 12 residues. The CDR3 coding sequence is TGTGCCAGCAGCTTAGGACGGCCGGGTTACACCTTC. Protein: CASSLGRPGYTF. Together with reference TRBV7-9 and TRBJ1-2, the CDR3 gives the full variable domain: DTGVSQNPRHKITKRGQNVTFRCDPISEHNRLYWYRQTLGQGPEFLTYFQNEAQLEKSRLLSDRFSAERPKGSFSTLEIQRTEQGDSAMYLCASSLGRPGYTFGSGTRLTVV.

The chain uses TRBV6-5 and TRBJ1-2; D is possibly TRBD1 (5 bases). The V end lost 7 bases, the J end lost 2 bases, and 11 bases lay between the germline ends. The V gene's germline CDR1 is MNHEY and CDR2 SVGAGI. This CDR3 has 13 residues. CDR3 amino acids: CASTIRANYGYTF. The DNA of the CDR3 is TGTGCCAGCACGATCAGGGCCAACTATGGCTACACCTTC.